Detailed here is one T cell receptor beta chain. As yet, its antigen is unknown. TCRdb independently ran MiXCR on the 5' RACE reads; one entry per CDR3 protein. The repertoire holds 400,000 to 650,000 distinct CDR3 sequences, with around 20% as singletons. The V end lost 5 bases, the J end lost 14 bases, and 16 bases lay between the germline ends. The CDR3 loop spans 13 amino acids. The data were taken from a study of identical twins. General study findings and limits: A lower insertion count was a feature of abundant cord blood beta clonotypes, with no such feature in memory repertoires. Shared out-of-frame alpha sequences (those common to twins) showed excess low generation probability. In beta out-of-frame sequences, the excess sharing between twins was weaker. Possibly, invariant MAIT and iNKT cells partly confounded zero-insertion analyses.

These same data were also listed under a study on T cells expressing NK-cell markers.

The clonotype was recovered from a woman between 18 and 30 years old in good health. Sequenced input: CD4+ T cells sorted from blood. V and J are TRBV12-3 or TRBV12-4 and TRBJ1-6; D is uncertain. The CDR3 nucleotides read TGTGCCAGCAGTACGACGGCGGGTGGGGCCCTCCACTTT. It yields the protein CASSTTAGGALHF.